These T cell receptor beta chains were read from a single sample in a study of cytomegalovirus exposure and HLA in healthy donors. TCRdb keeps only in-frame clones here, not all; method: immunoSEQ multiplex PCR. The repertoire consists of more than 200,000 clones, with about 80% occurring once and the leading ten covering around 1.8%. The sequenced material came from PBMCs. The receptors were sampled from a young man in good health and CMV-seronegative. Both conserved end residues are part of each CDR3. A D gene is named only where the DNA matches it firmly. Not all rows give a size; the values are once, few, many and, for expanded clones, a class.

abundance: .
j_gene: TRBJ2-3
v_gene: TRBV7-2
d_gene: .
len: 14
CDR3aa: CASSLARGTDTQYF
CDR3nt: TGTGCCAGCAGCTTAGCGAGGGGCACAGATACGCAGTATTTT

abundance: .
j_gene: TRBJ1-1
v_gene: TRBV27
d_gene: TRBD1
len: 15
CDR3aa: CASSSLGQENTEAFF
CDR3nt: TGTGCCAGCAGTTCCCTAGGACAGGAGAACACTGAAGCTTTCTTT

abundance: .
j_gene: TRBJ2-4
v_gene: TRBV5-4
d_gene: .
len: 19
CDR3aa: CASSLARAPDRIAKNIQYF
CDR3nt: TGTGCCAGCAGCTTGGCTCGGGCTCCTGACAGAATAGCCAAAAACATTCAGTACTTC

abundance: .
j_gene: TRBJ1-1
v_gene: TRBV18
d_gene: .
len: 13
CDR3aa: CASSPDLSAEAFF
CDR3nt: TGTGCCAGCTCACCAGACTTAAGCGCTGAAGCTTTCTTT

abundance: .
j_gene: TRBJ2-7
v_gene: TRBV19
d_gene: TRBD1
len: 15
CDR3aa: CASRLQGEGTYEQYF
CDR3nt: TGTGCCAGTAGACTACAGGGGGAAGGGACCTACGAGCAGTACTTC

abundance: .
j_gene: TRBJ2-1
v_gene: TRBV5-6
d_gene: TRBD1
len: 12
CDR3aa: CASSFTGGEQFF
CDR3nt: TGTGCCAGCAGCTTTACAGGGGGTGAGCAGTTCTTC

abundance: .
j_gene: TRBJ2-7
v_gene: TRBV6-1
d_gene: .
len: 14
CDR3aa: CASSVGRGVFEQYF
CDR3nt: TGTGCCAGCAGTGTGGGCAGGGGGGTCTTCGAGCAGTACTTC

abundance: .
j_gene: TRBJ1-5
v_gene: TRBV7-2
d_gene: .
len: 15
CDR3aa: CASSRGQYSNQPQHF
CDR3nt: TGTGCCAGCAGCCGCGGACAGTATAGCAATCAGCCCCAGCATTTT

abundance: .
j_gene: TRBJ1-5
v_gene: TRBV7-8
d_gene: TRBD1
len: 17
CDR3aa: CASSLDPDRVSNQPQHF
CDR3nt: TGTGCCAGCAGCTTAGATCCGGACAGGGTCAGCAATCAGCCCCAGCATTTT

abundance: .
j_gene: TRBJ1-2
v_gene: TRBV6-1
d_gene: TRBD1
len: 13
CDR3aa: CARSPGQGSGYTF
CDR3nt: TGTGCCAGATCTCCGGGACAGGGATCTGGCTACACCTTC

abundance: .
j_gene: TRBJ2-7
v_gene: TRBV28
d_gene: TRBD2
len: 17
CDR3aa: CASSRLAGSRDSYEQYF
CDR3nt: TGTGCCAGCAGTCGACTAGCGGGATCCCGGGATTCCTACGAGCAGTACTTC

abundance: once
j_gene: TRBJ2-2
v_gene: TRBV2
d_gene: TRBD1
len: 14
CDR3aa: CASSGQGFGGELFF
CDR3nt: TGTGCCAGCAGTGGACAGGGGTTCGGCGGGGAGCTGTTTTTT

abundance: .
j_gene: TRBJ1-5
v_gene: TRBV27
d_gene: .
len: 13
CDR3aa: CASSYGSNQPQHF
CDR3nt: TGTGCCAGCAGTTATGGCTCGAATCAGCCCCAGCATTTT

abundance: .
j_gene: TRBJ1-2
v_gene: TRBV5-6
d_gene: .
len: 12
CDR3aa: CASSQDSYGYTF
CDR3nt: TGTGCCAGCAGTCAAGACAGCTATGGCTACACCTTC

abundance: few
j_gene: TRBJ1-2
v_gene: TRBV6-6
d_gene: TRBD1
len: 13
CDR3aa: CASSAPGQGGYTF
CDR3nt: TGTGCCAGCAGTGCACCGGGACAGGGTGGCTACACCTTC

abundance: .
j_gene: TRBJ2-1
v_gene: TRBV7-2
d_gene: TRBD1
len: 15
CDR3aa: CASSLWATGGNEQFF
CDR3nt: TGTGCCAGCAGCTTATGGGCGACAGGGGGAAATGAGCAGTTCTTC